What follows are 15 T cell receptor beta chains derived from one specimen sequenced in a study of blood T cells in healthy people across ages. Combining a sample-barcoded 5' primer with a J-beta primer mix, a second PCR ran for roughly 7 to 12 cycles. TCRdb recomputed calls from the 5' RACE reads with MiXCR, one row per CDR3 protein. The profile shows about 1.4 million distinct CDR3 sequences, 59% of them singletons. The specimen sequenced was blood. The receptors originated from a man younger than 30 in good health.

This chain links TRBV2 with TRBJ2-7, with D possibly matching TRBD2 (6 bases). The V gene's germline CDR1 is SNHLY and CDR2 FYNNEI. The CDR3 sequence is 11 residues long. Trimming shortened V by 8 bases and J by 12 bases, and 17 bases separated the two germline ends. CDR3 DNA: TGTGCCAGCCCGGGACTCGAGAAGTGGTACTTC. It translates to CASPGLEKWYF.

The genes are TRBV4-3 and TRBJ1-4, with TRBD1 matching over 9 bases. In germline, CDR1 is LGHNA, CDR2 YSLEER. J lost 10 bases, V lost 0 bases, and 12 bases had no gene match. This CDR3 region has 17 residues. Written as DNA, the CDR3 is TGCGCCAGCAGCCAAGAAACGTGGACAGGGGTAACAGGAAAACTGTTTTTT. Amino acids: CASSQETWTGVTGKLFF.

This clonotype has just a few counts. The V call is TRBV29-1, the J call TRBJ2-5; the match to TRBD1 covers 8 bases. Germline values: CDR1 SQVTM, CDR2 ANQGSEA. With V trimmed by 5 bases and J by 3 bases, 2 bases remained unmatched. The CDR3 totals 12 residues. CDR3 in amino acids: CSVKTGEETQYF. In DNA, the CDR3 is TGCAGCGTTAAGACAGGGGAAGAGACCCAGTACTTC.

This chain links TRBV9 with TRBJ2-7; 11 bases are shared with TRBD2. The end of the DNA is better explained by TRBJ2-5, so the J call may be wrong. The CDR3 has 18 amino acids. Looked up from germline, CDR1 is SGDLS and CDR2 is YYNGEE. The CDR3 DNA reads as TGTGCCAGCAGCGTAGACCTCGGGACTAGCGGATTGCAAGAGACCCAGTACTTC. This gives the protein CASSVDLGTSGLQETQYF.

This clonotype appeared a few times. The rearrangement links TRBV2 to TRBJ2-3, with 7 bases lining up with TRBD2. The V segment lost 7 bases and the J segment 0 bases; nucleotides outside the gene matches: 10. CDR1 is SNHLY, CDR2 FYNNEI, per germline. The CDR3 totals 16 residues. CDR3 in amino acids: CASIEGTIASTDTQYF. DNA of the CDR3: TGTGCCAGCATAGAAGGGACTATCGCTAGCACAGATACGCAGTATTTT.

This clonotype turned up a few times. The chain links TRBV2 to TRBJ2-3; 8 nucleotides line up with TRBD2. This CDR3 is 15 amino acids long. Germline V gene lookup returns CDR1 SNHLY and CDR2 FYNNEI. The V gene end was trimmed by 4 bases and the J gene end by 0 bases; junction bases not matched to a gene: 3. DNA for the CDR3: TGTGCCAGCAGTGTGATAGCGGGGAGCACAGATACGCAGTATTTT. Its protein is CASSVIAGSTDTQYF.

This clonotype was counted only a few times. The chain carries TRBV10-3 and TRBJ1-2; 7 nucleotides agree with TRBD1. The CDR3 is 15 residues long. Germline-derived CDR1 and CDR2 are ENHRY and SYGVKD. The V gene end was trimmed by 4 bases and the J gene end by 3 bases; junction bases not matched to a gene: 8. The CDR3 protein is CAISVRRDSHYGYTF. DNA for the CDR3: TGTGCCATCAGTGTGCGCCGGGACAGCCACTATGGCTACACCTTC.

J is TRBJ1-1 and V is TRBV2; D call uncertain. V shed 7 bases and J shed 1 base, with 13 bases lying between them. The CDR3 spans 14 residues. Germline V lookup: CDR1 SNHLY, CDR2 FYNNEI. CDR3 sequence reads: CASIFDSANTEAFF. The CDR3 DNA is TGTGCCAGCATATTCGACTCAGCGAACACTGAAGCTTTCTTT.

The chain is built from TRBV28 and TRBJ1-2; a possible D gene is TRBD1 (6 bases). Germline V lookup: CDR1 MDHEN, CDR2 SYDVKM. Deletions cut 8 bases from V and 4 bases from J, with 17 bases between. The CDR3 contains 14 residues. The CDR3 DNA follows: TGTGCCAGCTGGCAGCTGGGGGCCCTCTATGGCTACACCTTC. Translated: CASWQLGALYGYTF.

The chain employs TRBV4-1 and TRBJ2-3, with 7 bases lining up with TRBD2. The V and J ends lost 2 bases and 6 bases, in that order; junction bases with no gene match: 8. Germline V gene data show CDR1 as MGHRA and CDR2 as YSYEKL. The CDR3 has 15 residues. CDR3 sequence reads: CASSQSASGVDTQYF. CDR3 nucleotides: TGCGCCAGCAGCCAATCCGCCAGCGGGGTCGATACGCAGTATTTT.

CDR3 amino acids: CASSEAGRANYGYTF. CDR3 bases: TGTGCCAGCAGTGAAGCGGGGAGGGCTAACTATGGCTACACCTTC. This chain links TRBV6-1 with TRBJ1-2, with D uncertain. The V gene's germline CDR1 is MNHNS and CDR2 SASEGT. With 0 bases removed from V and 0 bases from J, the gap between germline ends came to 8 bases. The CDR3 spans 15 residues.

The chain combines TRBV7-7 with TRBJ2-1; 7 nucleotides align to TRBD1. The CDR3 spans 13 residues. Germline V lookup: CDR1 SSHAT, CDR2 FNYEAQ (reference sequence). After removal of 5 bases from V and 11 bases from J, the junction contained 9 bases not matched to a gene. The CDR3 protein is CASSAKGAGQQFF. CDR3 coding DNA: TGTGCCAGCAGCGCCAAGGGGGCAGGGCAGCAGTTCTTC.

The CDR3 region has the DNA TGTGCCAGCACCTTGGGCCGTAGGGGCAAAAACATTCAGTACTTC. Protein product: CASTLGRRGKNIQYF. The V gene is TRBV7-2, the J gene TRBJ2-4, with a tentative D call TRBD1 (5 bases). V dropped 7 bases and J dropped 3 bases, with 16 bases sitting between them. CDR3 length: 15 residues. The V gene's germline CDR1 is SGHTA and CDR2 FQGNSA.

The chain uses TRBV9 and TRBJ2-7; D call uncertain. Germline assignment: CDR1 SGDLS and CDR2 YYNGEE. V was cut by 4 bases and J by 5 bases, with 13 bases left in between. CDR3 size: 13 residues. CDR3 sequence (DNA): TGTGCCAGCAGCTCCACCTCGTACGACGAGCAGTACTTC. Translation: CASSSTSYDEQYF.

The chain's CDR3 is CASSTGTGRGKSNEQFF. CDR3 nucleotide sequence: TGTGCCAGCAGCACCGGGACAGGCAGGGGGAAGTCCAATGAGCAGTTCTTC. The chain recombines TRBV7-6 with TRBJ2-1; 8 bases fit TRBD1. Germline trimming cut 5 bases from V and 6 bases from J; bases unmatched to any gene: 15. Germline loops: CDR1 SGHVS, CDR2 FNYEAQ. This CDR3 spans 17 amino acids.